This T cell receptor beta chain comes out of a study of blood T cell repertoires in COVID-19. This CDR3 has 14 amino acids. Per the germline V gene, CDR1 is SGDLS and CDR2 is YYNGEE. Trimming pared 3 bases from V and 3 bases from J, leaving 10 bases between. Profiling relied on immunoSEQ multiplex PCR, and the TCRdb table lists in-frame clones only, not all of them. The table includes about 410,000 clones, 75% to 90% detected once. The sample comprised peripheral blood. The chain carries TRBV9 and TRBJ2-1; D may be TRBD2 (6 bases). The origin of this receptor is a woman aged 35 to 49 with COVID-19, enrolled during active disease. The CDR3 reads CASSALGLYNEQFF. CDR3 in DNA: TGTGCCAGCAGCGCCTTGGGACTCTACAATGAGCAGTTCTTC.